The 14 T cell receptor beta chains below were found in one sample sequenced in a study of CXCR3-negative and CXCR3-positive naive CD8 T cells. The method, 5' RACE with UMI labels, was used to prepare the TRB cDNA libraries. Each CDR3 protein gets one entry in TCRdb, which reprocessed the 5' RACE reads and gives no DNA. This listing includes about 80,000 distinct CDR3 sequences. The sample was naive CXCR3- CD8+ T cells from blood. Indicated subset: CD45RO-CCR7+CD27+CD95- naive CD8+ T cells lacking CXCR3 (TNR3-). The source of these receptors is a human donor in good health. Some clones in this sample may be carry-over from other donors' samples.

The rearrangement joins TRBV4-2 to TRBJ1-1; TCRdb returns TRBD1, unconfirmable since there is no DNA. CDR1 is LGHNA and CDR2 is YNFKEQ in the germline V gene. CDR3 length: 14 residues. The CDR3 spells CASSQERGNTEAFF.

The J gene is TRBJ2-7, the V gene TRBV7-9; the TCRdb call, TRBD2, lacks DNA for checking. The CDR3 is 15 amino acids. CDR1 SEHNR and CDR2 FQNEAQ come from the germline V gene (reference sequence). This CDR3 reads CASSLDTVPRDEQYF.

The V call is TRBV28, the J call TRBJ2-3; TCRdb's D call of TRBD1 is untestable without DNA. This CDR3 has 14 residues. CDR1 is MDHEN, CDR2 SYDVKM, per germline. The CDR3 sequence is CASSLFQGADTQYF.

This rearrangement joins TRBV7-9 to TRBJ2-1; checking the TCRdb D call of TRBD2 is not possible without DNA. Germline lookup yields CDR1 SEHNR and CDR2 FQNEAQ (reference sequence). The CDR3 runs to 15 residues. The CDR3: CASSATSGFYNEQFF.

The gene calls are TRBV20-1 and TRBJ2-7. The CDR3 covers 13 residues. Germline lookup yields CDR1 DFQATT and CDR2 SNEGSKA (reference sequence). CDR3 loop: CSASPLGRYEQYF.

This chain connects TRBV9 to TRBJ2-3; there is no DNA to check the TCRdb D call of TRBD1. The CDR3 length is 15 residues. Germline values: CDR1 SGDLS, CDR2 YYNGEE. Here the CDR3 reads CASSGRDGNTDTQYF. Supplemented by reference TRBV9 and TRBJ2-3, the full variable domain reads DSGVTQTPKHLITATGQRVTLRCSPRSGDLSVYWYQQSLDQGLQFLIQYYNGEERAKGNILERFSAQQFPDLHSELNLSSLELGDSALYFCASSGRDGNTDTQYFGPGTRLTVL.

This rearrangement joins TRBV29-1 to TRBJ2-7; TCRdb selects TRBD1, and the lack of DNA leaves this call unchecked. CDR1 SQVTM and CDR2 ANQGSEA come from the germline V gene. The CDR3 is 13 residues long. CDR3 loop: CSVVAGVSYEQYF.

The chain employs TRBV29-1 and TRBJ1-1. This CDR3 is built from 11 residues. Germline V gives CDR1 SQVTM, CDR2 ANQGSEA. Here the CDR3 reads CSVKIGTEAFF. Supplemented by reference TRBV29-1 and TRBJ1-1, the full variable domain reads SAVISQKPSRDICQRGTSLTIQCQVDSQVTMMFWYRQQPGQSLTLIATANQGSEATYESGFVIDKFPISRPNLTFSTLTVSNMSPEDSSIYLCSVKIGTEAFFGQGTRLTVV.

The rearrangement uses TRBV29-1 and TRBJ1-1; TCRdb names TRBD1, which stays unverified in the absence of DNA. CDR1 is SQVTM and CDR2 is ANQGSEA in the germline V gene. CDR3 length: 12 residues. CDR3 region: CSVLQVNTEAFF.

V gene TRBV5-4 combines with J gene TRBJ2-2. Germline values: CDR1 SGHNT, CDR2 YYREEE (reference sequence). This CDR3 comprises 14 residues. The CDR3 here is CASSFGPNTGELFF.

The gene calls are TRBV12-3 or TRBV12-4 and TRBJ1-2; TCRdb indicates TRBD1, and absent DNA this call remains unverified. This CDR3 region has 12 residues. CDR3 sequence: CASRDRADGYTF.

The chain uses TRBV9 and TRBJ2-7. This CDR3 is 14 amino acids long. Germline V lookup: CDR1 SGDLS, CDR2 YYNGEE. The CDR3 here is CASSVGRIVDEQYF.

The rearrangement joins TRBV29-1 to TRBJ2-1; the D call of TRBD1 rests on TCRdb alone, since no DNA is present to check it. Germline CDR1 reads SQVTM; CDR2 reads ANQGSEA. The CDR3 spans 11 residues. CDR3 loop: CSVDSGNEQFF.

CDR3: CASTSTDRDYGYTF. The V gene is TRBV6-6, the J gene TRBJ1-2; the TCRdb D gene call, TRBD1, has no DNA to confirm it. The CDR3 contains 14 residues. Germline-derived CDR1 and CDR2 are MNHNY and SVGAGI (reference sequence).